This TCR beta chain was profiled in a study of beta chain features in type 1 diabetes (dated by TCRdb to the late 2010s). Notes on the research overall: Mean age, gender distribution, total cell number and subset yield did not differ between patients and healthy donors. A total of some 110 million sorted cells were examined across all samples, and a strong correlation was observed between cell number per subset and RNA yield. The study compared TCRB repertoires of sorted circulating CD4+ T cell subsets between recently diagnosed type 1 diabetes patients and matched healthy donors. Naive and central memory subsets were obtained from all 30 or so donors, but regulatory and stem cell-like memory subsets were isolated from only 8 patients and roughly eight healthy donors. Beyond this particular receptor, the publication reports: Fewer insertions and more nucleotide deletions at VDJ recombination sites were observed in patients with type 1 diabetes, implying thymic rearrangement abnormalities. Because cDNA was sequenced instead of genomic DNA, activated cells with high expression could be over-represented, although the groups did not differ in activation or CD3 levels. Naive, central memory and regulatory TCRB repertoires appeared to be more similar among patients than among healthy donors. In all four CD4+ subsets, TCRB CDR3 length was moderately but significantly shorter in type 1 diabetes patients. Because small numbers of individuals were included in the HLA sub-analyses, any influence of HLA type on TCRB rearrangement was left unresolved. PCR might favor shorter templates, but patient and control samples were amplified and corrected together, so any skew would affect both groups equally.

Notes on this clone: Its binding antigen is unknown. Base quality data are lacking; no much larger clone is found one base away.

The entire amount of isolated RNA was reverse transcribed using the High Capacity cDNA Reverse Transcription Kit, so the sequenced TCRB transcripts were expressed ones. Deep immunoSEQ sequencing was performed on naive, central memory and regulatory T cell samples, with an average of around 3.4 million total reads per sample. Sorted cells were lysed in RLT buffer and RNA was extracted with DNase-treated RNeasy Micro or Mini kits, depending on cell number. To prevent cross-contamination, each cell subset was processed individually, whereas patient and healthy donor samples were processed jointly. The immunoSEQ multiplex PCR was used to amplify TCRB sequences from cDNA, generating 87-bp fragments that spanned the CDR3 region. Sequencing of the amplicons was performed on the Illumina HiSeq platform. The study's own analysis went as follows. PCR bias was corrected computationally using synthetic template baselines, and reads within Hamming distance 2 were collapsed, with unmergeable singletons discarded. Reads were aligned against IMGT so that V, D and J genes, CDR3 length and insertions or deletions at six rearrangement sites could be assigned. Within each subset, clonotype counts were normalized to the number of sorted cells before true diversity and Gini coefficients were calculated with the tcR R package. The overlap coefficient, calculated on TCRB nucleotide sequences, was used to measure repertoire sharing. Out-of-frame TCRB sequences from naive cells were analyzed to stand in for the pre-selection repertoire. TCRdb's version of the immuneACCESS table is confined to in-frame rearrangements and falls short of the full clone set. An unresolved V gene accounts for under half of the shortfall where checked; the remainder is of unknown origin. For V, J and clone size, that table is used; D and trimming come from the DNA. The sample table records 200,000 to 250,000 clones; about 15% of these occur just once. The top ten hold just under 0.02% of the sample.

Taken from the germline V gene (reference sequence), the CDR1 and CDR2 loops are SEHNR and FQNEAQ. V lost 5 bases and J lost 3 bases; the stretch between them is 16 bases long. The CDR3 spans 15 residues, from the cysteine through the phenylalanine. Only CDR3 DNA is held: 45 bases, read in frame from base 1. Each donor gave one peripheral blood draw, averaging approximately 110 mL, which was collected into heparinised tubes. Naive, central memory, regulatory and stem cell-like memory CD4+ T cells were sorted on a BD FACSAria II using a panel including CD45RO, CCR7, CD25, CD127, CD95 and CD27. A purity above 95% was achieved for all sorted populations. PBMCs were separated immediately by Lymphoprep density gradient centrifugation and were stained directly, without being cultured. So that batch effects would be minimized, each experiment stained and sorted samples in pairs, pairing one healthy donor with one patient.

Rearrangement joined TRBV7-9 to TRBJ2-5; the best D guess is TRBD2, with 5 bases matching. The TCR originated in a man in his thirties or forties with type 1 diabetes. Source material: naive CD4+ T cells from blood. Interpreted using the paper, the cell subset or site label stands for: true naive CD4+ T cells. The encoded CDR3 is CASSQDRRSEETQYF. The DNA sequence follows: TGTGCCAGCAGCCAAGATAGGAGGTCGGAAGAGACCCAGTACTTC.